This T cell receptor (beta chain) appears in the sequencing data of a study of cytomegalovirus exposure and HLA in healthy donors (dated by TCRdb to about 2017). In the study overall: According to an earlier analysis of a few hundred of the donors, roughly 180 million T cells yielded roughly 110 million unique TCR beta sequences and less than 300 Gb of sequence data. Across 398 genotyped donors of the cohort, an average of roughly 250,000 unique TCR beta nucleotide sequences per donor were sequenced, and roughly 18% of those sequences were non-productive. In a later analysis, previously published TCR beta repertoires from 550 to 700 donors were re-analyzed and high-resolution HLA genotyping was added so that TCR occurrence patterns could be studied. In a later genetic analysis, genome-wide SNP genotypes for about 55% of the roughly 670 donors were used, and that subset was treated as a discovery cohort. The study was designed to test whether signatures of past pathogen exposure could be identified by cataloging public T cell receptors. The later analysis used no new phenotypic data to find candidate immune exposures, relying instead on TCR beta sequences and their occurrence across donors. In addition to the first cohort of approximately 670 subjects, a separate validation cohort of about 120 different subjects was used. Donor age, sex, ethnicity and CMV serostatus were collected together with the repertoire data. About 300 gigabases of sequencing data and approximately 93 million unique TCR sequences were included in an early release covering under 650 HLA-typed donors. Typing coverage varied by locus: roughly 620-640 donors for A, B, C, DRB1 and DQB1; more than 500 for DQA1; about 600 for DPA1; fewer than 480 for DPB1. Of the approximately 400 genotyped donors, roughly 80% were placed in the genetic ancestry cluster associated with self-reported Caucasian donors. To predict cytomegalovirus infection status, the study combined high-throughput TCR immunosequencing, statistical association of individual TCRs with disease status, and machine learning. Four or five DR-DQ haplotypes were treated as single units for association and clustering because of strong linkage in the cohort. Every discovery cohort repertoire had been produced on one sequencing platform. HLA typing covered class I and class II loci at four-digit resolution. The study profiled the T cell repertoires of fewer than 850 subjects by immunosequencing and related them to cytomegalovirus serostatus. To decide whether each TCR beta V gene segment behaved as functional or pseudogenic, an earlier analysis of 587 of the donors relied on high-throughput TCR beta sequencing.

In total, just over 650 healthy bone marrow donors made up the cohort. Cohort members were all nominally healthy when sampled, although unrecorded immune exposures were likely present. The donor was CMV seronegative and belonged to the group of approximately 320 seronegative cohort members. Every donor gave a peripheral blood sample, and the peripheral blood mononuclear cells from that sample were used for TCR beta sequencing. Genomic DNA was extracted from the blood cell samples with the Qiagen DNeasy Blood Extraction Kit. Summary of the overall study and its limitations: A later analysis associated about 17,000 TCR beta sequences with specific HLA alleles at a false discovery rate of 0.05. A later analysis found that TCR association rates varied across HLA loci, with DRB1 alleles showing the most associated TCRs and HLA-C alleles the fewest. Sequencing depth was assumed to be roughly uniform across donors in the presence/absence analyses, though that assumption may not hold. A cluster of highly shared sequence variants was judged likely to represent a technical artifact of the sequencing pipeline. A further reported finding was that TCR beta sequences accurately predicted the HLA-A and HLA-B alleles for most subjects in the first cohort. The cohort was sequenced for TCR beta chains only, and without alpha or paired-chain data the features that could be detected were limited. The authors suggested that the approach could potentially be extended to other disease states and immunological phenotypes. Most CMV-associated TCR beta chains appeared to be HLA-restricted in a later analysis, and the HLA associations seemed to be driven largely by CMV exposure. The earlier analysis of a few hundred of the donors excluded 15 to 20 rarely observed V segments, including chromosome 9 orphons, because counts were too low. In a later genetic analysis, fewer N-insertions in productive TCRs were reported among donors in an Asian-associated ancestry cluster than the roughly 640-donor mean. According to a later analysis, parvovirus B19, influenza, CMV and Epstein-Barr virus appeared linked to several top co-occurrence clusters. Most TCR sequences were observed very rarely across donors, whereas some public TCRs were present in many individuals. In an earlier analysis of some 640 of the donors, most TCR beta V segments were observed in productive rearrangements about 90% or about 30% of the time, broadly matching IMGT annotations. Strong co-occurrence of HLA alleles, especially DR and DQ, made assigning TCR associations to individual alleles difficult. The 87-base-pair reads could not distinguish some IMGT-functional V segments, including TRBV6-2 and TRBV6-3, so those segments were excluded. Linkage disequilibrium might explain the correlated functional status among segregating V segments, but an unknown experimental factor could not be excluded. HLA typing was unavailable for some donors at each locus, so association tests used only the typed subset. In a later analysis, HLA-associated TCR beta chains were found to be more clonally expanded and to have lower generation probabilities than equally common non-associated chains. An association between a missense DCLRE1C variant and V-gene and J-gene trimming of TCR beta chains was found in a later genetic analysis and replicated in an independent cohort. A total of fewer than 200 TCR beta chains were listed by the study as associated with cytomegalovirus. Cytomegalovirus status was reported to be diagnosed by the classifier with high specificity and sensitivity in both the original and validation cohorts. Three of the identified cytomegalovirus-associated TCR beta chains were confirmed in vitro to be specific for cytomegalovirus antigens. CMV serostatus was the only immune exposure information available for the cohort.

The CDR3 numbers 15 residues from cysteine through phenylalanine. The read is trimmed to its CDR3 DNA, 45 bases read in frame from base 1. From a lookup of the germline V gene, CDR1 and CDR2 are MNHNS and SASEGT. Trimming at the junction amounts to 1 base on V and 4 bases on J, and the germline ends lie 11 bases apart. Library prep was done by the immunoSEQ multiplex PCR assay. For the multiplex PCR, a mixture combining 60 forward primers for TCR Vbeta segments and 13 reverse primers for TCR Jbeta segments was used. The CDR3 region of rearranged TCR beta genes was amplified from genomic DNA by a multiplex PCR assay. The amplified TCR beta libraries were sequenced on the Illumina HiSeq System as 87-base-pair reads. Turning to the authors' computational methods: In a later analysis, approximately 74 million unique TCR beta chains were counted across the 690 or so repertoires, and approximately 11 million of these chains were shared by at least two donors. Raw reads were error-corrected and collapsed into unique sequences with a nearest-neighbor algorithm that merged closely related sequences to remove PCR and sequencing errors. To assign V, D and J gene segments, CDR3 sequences were aligned to IMGT reference sequences. For a sequence to be retained, a match of at least six nucleotides to both a V gene segment and a J gene segment was required. A rearrangement was called productive if the CDR3 had no stop codons and remained in frame with V and J, and every other rearrangement was called non-productive. Following IMGT convention, CDR3 was defined as the stretch from the second conserved V-encoded cysteine up to the conserved J-encoded phenylalanine. The earlier analysis of about 610 of the donors excluded sequences that lacked an unambiguous match to a single V gene segment. In an earlier analysis of some 590 of the donors, a V segment was called functional when productive rearrangements were above 56.7%, and segregating when the standard deviation between donors exceeded 5%. A statistical classification framework was built to diagnose cytomegalovirus status from the catalog of TCR beta chain sequences. In a later analysis, V and J genes were assigned by comparing TCR nucleotide sequences against IMGT/GENE-DB human TR gene sequences. A later analysis assigned CDR3 sequences and most-parsimonious VDJ recombination scenarios with the TCRdist pipeline. In a later analysis, every TCR beta chain was defined by the combination of its CDR3 amino acid sequence and its V-gene family, and reads without a unique V-gene family were dropped. In a later analysis, nearly 600 highly shared, low-generation-probability nucleotide sequences were removed to address suspected cross-contamination and a sequencing artifact. In a later analysis, a clonal expansion index was calculated for each public chain from normalized within-repertoire ranks of inferred template counts. A later analysis computed generation probabilities with a VDJ recombination model fitted to out-of-frame rearrangements, and checked the results against IGoR. A later analysis scored TCR-TCR, TCR-HLA and TCR-CMV co-occurrence with hypergeometric tests, applying a repertoire-size bias correction to TCR pairs. A later analysis estimated false discovery rates by permuting HLA or CMV assignments 20 times. In a later analysis, co-occurring TCRs were grouped using DBSCAN, with TCRdist sequence similarity added in when clustering inside HLA-allele-positive subsets. Repertoires with fewer than 30,000 or more than 120,000 public chains, plus five repertoires with anomalous nucleotide sharing, were excluded from co-occurrence clustering. What TCRdb holds here is the immuneACCESS table cut down to in-frame rearrangements. Part of the clones is not present; checked against another copy, under half of the missing clones reflect an unresolved V gene, and the others are unexplained. Clonal size and the V and J genes are those of that table, whereas D and trimming came from the DNA. The sample has about 150,000 clones on record, 77% of them singletons. The ten largest clones take up 1.1% to 1.5% of the sample.

To note about this clone: It has no known antigen specificity. The input lacks base qualities; no much larger clone sits a single base away.

The sequence was obtained from a woman aged 40 to 50 in good health and CMV-seronegative. Source material: PBMCs. The chain links TRBV6-1 with TRBJ1-3; the D segment cannot be called with confidence. The CDR3 corresponds to CASSEVPGRGNTIYF. The sequenced DNA: TGTGCCAGCAGTGAAGTCCCGGGTCGAGGAAACACCATATATTTT.